The 20 T cell receptor beta chains below come from one sample, sequenced in a study of blood T cell repertoires in COVID-19. Method: immunoSEQ multiplex PCR; TCRdb's copy keeps in-frame clones and lacks some. The repertoire holds approximately 440,000 clones, with about 90% as singletons. Specimen: PBMCs or T cells enriched from blood (not recorded which). The receptor source for this set is a man younger than 30 who had recovered from COVID-19.

The CDR3 protein is CASSGTDRASGYTF. CDR3 DNA: TGTGCCAGCAGCGGGACGGACAGGGCTAGCGGCTACACCTTC. This chain joins TRBV9 and TRBJ1-2; TRBD1 matches at 8 bases. The CDR3 runs 14 residues. Germline CDR1 is SGDLS and CDR2 is YYNGEE. Trimming took 3 bases from V and 8 from J; bases not matched to a gene: 9.

This sequence joins TRBV7-2 and TRBJ1-2; possible D gene TRBD1, 5 bases. Trimming left V 2 bases short and J 8 bases short, with 12 bases between. CDR1 is SGHTA, CDR2 FQGNSA, per germline. This CDR3 contains 13 residues. CDR3 in DNA: TGTGCCAGCAGCTTAATTCCAGGGTTAGGCTACACCTTC. Its translation: CASSLIPGLGYTF. The full variable domain, in which reference TRBV7-2 and TRBJ1-2 provide the parts outside the CDR3, is GAGVSQSPSNKVTEKGKDVELRCDPISGHTALYWYRQSLGQGLEFLIYFQGNSAPDKSGLPSDRFSAERTGGSVSTLTIQRTQQEDSAVYLCASSLIPGLGYTFGSGTRLTVV.

V and J are TRBV5-1 and TRBJ2-1, with 8 bases aligning to TRBD2. The CDR3 runs 15 residues. V trimming: 4 bases; J trimming: 3 bases; junction bases outside the gene matches: 6. CDR1 and CDR2 (germline): SGHRS, YFSETQ. Written as DNA, the CDR3 is TGCGCCAGCAGCCCCCTAGCGGGCAGCTACAATGAGCAGTTCTTC. It codes for CASSPLAGSYNEQFF.

The genes are TRBV4-1 and TRBJ2-3, with D possibly TRBD2 on 6 matching bases. Germline CDR1 is MGHRA and CDR2 is YSYEKL. The CDR3 has 17 residues. Trimming stripped 3 bases from V and 4 bases from J, with 20 bases between. The CDR3 spells CASSHTRLDYKSDTQYF. The DNA for the CDR3 is TGCGCCAGCAGCCATACCAGACTAGATTATAAGTCAGATACGCAGTATTTT.

The gene calls are TRBV7-2 and TRBJ1-2; 7 nucleotides align to TRBD1. CDR1 and CDR2 (germline): SGHTA, FQGNSA. The ends lost 5 bases at V and 7 bases at J; junction bases unmatched: 13. The CDR3 has 15 residues. The CDR3 loop reads CASSPDLTGLGGYTF. DNA of the CDR3: TGTGCCAGCAGCCCCGACTTGACAGGGCTGGGTGGCTACACCTTC. Full variable domain (missing parts from reference TRBV7-2 and TRBJ1-2): GAGVSQSPSNKVTEKGKDVELRCDPISGHTALYWYRQSLGQGLEFLIYFQGNSAPDKSGLPSDRFSAERTGGSVSTLTIQRTQQEDSAVYLCASSPDLTGLGGYTFGSGTRLTVV.

The rearrangement uses TRBV10-1 and TRBJ1-4; tentative D call: TRBD1 (6 bases). Germline CDR1 is WNHNN and CDR2 is SYGVQD (reference sequence). CDR3 size: 16 residues. V lost 0 bases and J lost 2, with 10 bases in between. The chain's CDR3 is CASSESGTGTNEKLFF. DNA for the CDR3: TGCGCCAGCAGTGAGTCCGGAACAGGGACTAATGAAAAACTGTTTTTT.

The chain carries TRBV20-1 and TRBJ1-6; D might be TRBD1 (5 bases). Germline CDR1 and CDR2: DFQATT and SNEGSKA (reference sequence). This CDR3 is 14 amino acids long. Trimming took off 3 bases at V and 9 bases at J, with 15 bases between the two ends. The CDR3 here is CSASGLGGISPLHF. DNA for the CDR3: TGCAGTGCTAGTGGGTTGGGGGGAATTTCACCCCTCCACTTT.

This chain uses TRBV2 with TRBJ2-2, with D perhaps TRBD1 (6 bases). This CDR3 is 16 amino acids long. Trimming pared 4 bases from V and 5 bases from J, leaving 17 bases between. Germline V gene sequence: CDR1 SNHLY, CDR2 FYNNEI. CDR3 DNA sequence: TGTGCCAGCAGTGTTTGGTCAGGGGTTGAAACCGGGGAGCTGTTTTTT. Residues: CASSVWSGVETGELFF.

The V call is TRBV10-2, the J call TRBJ2-3, with TRBD2 identical over 8 bases. Germline CDR1 reads WSHSY; CDR2 reads SAAADI. The CDR3 has 17 residues. V dropped 7 bases and J dropped 0; count of bases not matched to a gene: 12. The CDR3: CASTEILTSGSTDTQYF. The CDR3 coding sequence is TGCGCCAGCACCGAAATCCTTACTAGCGGAAGCACAGATACGCAGTATTTT.

The chain combines TRBV10-3 with TRBJ2-1; D remains ambiguous. Germline CDR1 and CDR2: ENHRY and SYGVKD. There are 13 residues in the CDR3. V was pared by 2 bases and J by 8 bases, with 10 bases between. The CDR3 bases are TGTGCCATCAGTGAGAGCCCCGTGGATGAGCAGTTCTTC. This sequence encodes CAISESPVDEQFF.

This clone was counted ten times or more. The chain uses TRBV4-1 and TRBJ2-3, with 9 positions matching TRBD2. From germline, CDR1 is MGHRA and CDR2 YSYEKL. Trimming cost V 1 base and J 1 base; bases outside gene matches: 6. This CDR3 spans 17 amino acids. This CDR3 is CASSQGEGGGGTDTQYF. The CDR3 DNA is TGCGCCAGCAGCCAAGGCGAGGGCGGGGGGGGCACAGATACGCAGTATTTT.

The sample holds one count of this clone. Other DNA variants within this sample encode the same CDR3. This chain joins TRBV12-5 and TRBJ1-1; 7 nucleotides line up with TRBD1. The CDR3 consists of 14 residues. The ends lost 1 base at V and 2 bases at J; junction bases unmatched: 1. Germline CDR1 LGHNT, CDR2 FRNRAP. The CDR3: CASGLGQGNTEAFF. Here the CDR3 DNA reads TGTGCTAGTGGTTTGGGACAGGGCAACACTGAAGCTTTCTTT.

This chain joins TRBV4-1 and TRBJ2-2, with D perhaps matching TRBD1 (6 bases). The germline gives CDR1 MGHRA, CDR2 YSYEKL. The CDR3 is 12 amino acids. V shed 7 bases and J shed 3 bases, with 6 bases lying between them. The CDR3 loop reads CASKGDTGELFF. The DNA for the CDR3 is TGCGCCAGCAAGGGGGACACCGGGGAGCTGTTTTTT.

V and J are TRBV10-1 and TRBJ2-2; D uncertain. This CDR3 is built from 14 residues. With 6 bases removed from V and 2 bases from J, the gap between germline ends came to 10 bases. Germline lookup yields CDR1 WNHNN and CDR2 SYGVQD (reference sequence). The CDR3, as DNA: TGCGCCAGCAGGGGCCCCCTCAACACCGGGGAGCTGTTTTTT. Protein: CASRGPLNTGELFF.

The V call is TRBV2, the J call TRBJ1-5; 7 positions agree with TRBD1. CDR3 length: 14 residues. Germline V gene sequence: CDR1 SNHLY, CDR2 FYNNEI. Trimming removed 6 bases from V and 5 bases from J; junction bases left unmatched: 7. The chain's CDR3 is CASRETGEYQPQHF. As DNA, the CDR3 is TGTGCCAGCAGGGAAACAGGGGAATATCAGCCCCAGCATTTT.

V is TRBV7-3 and J is TRBJ2-1; perhaps TRBD2 as D (6 bases). The ends were cut back, 8 bases at V and 6 bases at J, with 11 bases in the middle. The CDR3 has 12 amino acids. CDR1 is SGHTA, CDR2 FQGTGA, per germline. The DNA for the CDR3 is TGTGCCAGCGGCCGGGAGTTCAATGAGCAGTTCTTC. Amino acids: CASGREFNEQFF.

J is TRBJ1-1 and V is TRBV29-1, with a weak D call TRBD1 (6 bases). Between the trimmed V and J ends, which lost 5 bases and 4 bases, there was a span of 14 bases. There are 13 residues in the CDR3. Germline CDR1 reads SQVTM; CDR2 reads ANQGSEA. This CDR3 reads CSVRKDSGTEAFF. The CDR3 coding sequence is TGCAGCGTTCGAAAGGACAGTGGCACTGAAGCTTTCTTT.

This clone was observed a few times. This rearrangement joins TRBV4-2 to TRBJ1-1; D may be TRBD1 (5 bases). The length of the CDR3 is 16 residues. CDR1 and CDR2 (germline): LGHNA, YNFKEQ. Trimming pared 1 base from V and 7 bases from J, leaving 19 bases between. The CDR3 nucleotides are TGTGCCAGCAGCCAAGTAGGGGCGACACGGGCTTATGAAGCTTTCTTT. It codes for CASSQVGATRAYEAFF.

This clone came up a few times. The chain joins TRBV20-1 to TRBJ1-1; no firm D call. The CDR3 runs 13 residues. V lost 3 bases and J 1 base, leaving 9 bases between the germline ends. Germline V gene lookup returns CDR1 DFQATT and CDR2 SNEGSKA (reference sequence). The CDR3 coding sequence is TGCAGTGCTAGTCTCCAGGCGAACACTGAAGCTTTCTTT. Protein sequence: CSASLQANTEAFF.

In its sample, this clone was seen a few times. This chain links TRBV7-9 with TRBJ1-3; no definite D call. Per germline, CDR1 SEHNR and CDR2 FQNEAQ (reference sequence). The CDR3 is made up of 13 amino acids. CDR3 in amino acids: CAFSSYSGNTIYF. DNA for the CDR3: TGTGCTTTTTCCTCCTACTCTGGAAACACCATATATTTT.